This TCR beta chain is from a study of cytomegalovirus exposure and HLA in healthy donors. Whole-study findings and limits: An analysis that came later showed most CMV-associated TCR beta chains appearing HLA-restricted. Common viral pathogens seemed, in a later analysis, to connect with several of the most significant clusters.

Germline lookup yields CDR1 SGHTA and CDR2 FQGNSA. V was clipped by 3 bases and J by 2 bases, with 14 bases between them. The length of the CDR3 is 15 residues. About this clone itself: Its specificity is unknown.

PCR amplification relied on 60 Vbeta primers (plus 13 Jbeta primers). Clones were read by immunoSEQ multiplex PCR, and TCRdb kept only the in-frame ones, dropping some. The sample gives around 80,000 clones, about three quarters of which show up once; approximately 6% is in the top ten. The J gene is TRBJ2-7, the V gene TRBV7-2, with D possibly TRBD2 on 6 matching bases. The sequence was collected from a female donor in good health and CMV-seronegative. Sequencing was carried out using PBMCs. The CDR3 reads CASSLAASETYEQYF. The CDR3 nucleotides read TGTGCCAGCAGCTTGGCGGCTAGCGAGACCTACGAGCAGTACTTC.